Below are 11 T cell receptor beta chains sequenced from a single sample in a study of blood T cell repertoires in COVID-19. Clones were read by immunoSEQ multiplex PCR, and TCRdb kept only the in-frame ones, dropping some. The sample yields around 70,000 clones, 81% seen once. The sample taken for sequencing was peripheral blood. These receptors were obtained from a woman aged 70-85 years with acute or convalescent COVID-19.

The sample holds a few counts of this clone. The chain joins TRBV10-3 to TRBJ1-4; TRBD1 matches 8 bases. The CDR3 spans 15 residues. The germline gives CDR1 ENHRY, CDR2 SYGVKD. Trimming removed 4 bases from V and 0 bases from J; junction bases left unmatched: 1. The CDR3 loop reads CAISGGQATNEKLFF. For the CDR3, the DNA is TGTGCCATCAGTGGGGGACAGGCAACTAATGAAAAACTGTTTTTT.

This chain joins TRBV7-9 and TRBJ1-3, with D perhaps matching TRBD1 (5 bases). The germline V and J ends were trimmed by 5 bases and 4 bases, with 9 bases remaining between them. The germline gives CDR1 SEHNR, CDR2 FQNEAQ (reference sequence). The CDR3 spans 13 residues. The CDR3 loop is CASSHTGGNTIYF. CDR3 in DNA: TGTGCCAGCAGCCATACAGGAGGAAACACCATATATTTT.

This chain joins TRBV5-1 and TRBJ2-7; no definite D call. The germline V and J ends were trimmed by 0 bases and 0 bases, with 7 bases remaining between them. This CDR3 spans 14 amino acids. Germline CDR1 and CDR2: SGHRS and YFSETQ. The CDR3 loop is CASSLVGPSYEQYF. The CDR3 DNA is TGCGCCAGCAGCTTGGTTGGCCCCTCCTACGAGCAGTACTTC.

The V and J genes are TRBV11-2 and TRBJ2-5, with TRBD2 matching 10 bases. This CDR3 contains 15 residues. J gave up 3 bases and V 5 bases, and 6 bases lay outside the gene matches. CDR1 is SGHAT, CDR2 FQNNGV, per germline. The CDR3: CASSALAGEKETQYF. The CDR3, as DNA: TGTGCCAGCAGCGCCCTAGCGGGAGAAAAAGAGACCCAGTACTTC. Full variable domain (outside the CDR3, taken from reference TRBV11-2 and TRBJ2-5): EAGVAQSPRYKIIEKRQSVAFWCNPISGHATLYWYQQILGQGPKLLIQFQNNGVVDDSQLPKDRFSAERLKGVDSTLKIQPAKLEDSAVYLCASSALAGEKETQYFGPGTRLLVL.

The sample holds one count of this clone. CDR3 residues: CASSQYRGSAGETQYF. Written as DNA, the CDR3 is TGTGCCAGCAGCCAATATCGGGGATCGGCGGGAGAGACCCAGTACTTC. The rearrangement uses TRBV14 and TRBJ2-5; a weak D match, TRBD2 (5 bases). Trimming took off 2 bases at V and 4 bases at J, with 17 bases between the two ends. The CDR3 sequence is 16 residues long. Germline loops: CDR1 SGHDN, CDR2 FVKESK.

This clone was observed a handful of times. This chain connects TRBV4-2 to TRBJ2-1; 9 bases line up with TRBD2. With V trimmed by 1 base and J by 4 bases, 11 bases remained unmatched. Germline V lookup: CDR1 LGHNA, CDR2 YNFKEQ. CDR3 length: 18 amino acids. The CDR3 region has the DNA TGTGCCAGCAGCCAAGGGGCCATGACTAGCGGCAAATACAATGAGCAGTTCTTC. It codes for CASSQGAMTSGKYNEQFF.

This clone appeared a single time. The chain carries TRBV14 and TRBJ2-7, with a possible D match to TRBD1 (6 bases). V dropped 2 bases and J dropped 4 bases, with 18 bases sitting between them. The CDR3 length is 16 residues. Germline CDR1 reads SGHDN; CDR2 reads FVKESK. CDR3 residues: CASSQSSSRGTYEQYF. Written as DNA, the CDR3 is TGTGCCAGCAGCCAATCCAGCTCTCGAGGGACATACGAGCAGTACTTC. Filled out from reference TRBV14 and TRBJ2-7, the complete variable domain reads EAGVTQFPSHSVIEKGQTVTLRCDPISGHDNLYWYRRVMGKEIKFLLHFVKESKQDESGMPNNRFLAERTGGTYSTLKVQPAELEDSGVYFCASSQSSSRGTYEQYFGPGTRLTVT.

This rearrangement joins TRBV11-2 to TRBJ1-4; no firm D call. This CDR3 spans 14 amino acids. Germline V gene data show CDR1 as SGHAT and CDR2 as FQNNGV. Trimming removed 3 bases at V and 0 bases at J, with 5 bases between. The CDR3 bases are TGTGCCAGCAGCTTTGGGCCAACTAATGAAAAACTGTTTTTT. The encoded protein is CASSFGPTNEKLFF.

J is TRBJ1-5 and V is TRBV2; 7 positions agree with TRBD1. V dropped 5 bases and J dropped 7; count of bases not matched to a gene: 5. The CDR3 loop spans 13 amino acids. CDR1 and CDR2 (germline): SNHLY, FYNNEI. The CDR3 region has the DNA TGTGCCAGCAGTTGGCAGGGGGAACAGCCCCAGCATTTT. Amino acid sequence: CASSWQGEQPQHF.

This clone was counted a few times. This chain connects TRBV7-8 to TRBJ1-2; 8 nucleotides line up with TRBD1. CDR1 and CDR2 from the germline V gene are SGHVS and FQNEAQ. V trimming: 5 bases; J trimming: 2 bases; junction bases outside the gene matches: 4. The CDR3 extends over 14 amino acids. The CDR3 DNA is TGTGCCAGCAGCCCAGGACAGGGCAACTATGGCTACACCTTC. Translated: CASSPGQGNYGYTF.

V usage is TRBV9 and J usage is TRBJ2-7; D is possibly TRBD2 (8 bases). CDR3 length: 15 residues. With 4 bases removed from V and 3 bases from J, the gap between germline ends came to 17 bases. The germline gives CDR1 SGDLS, CDR2 YYNGEE. The CDR3 bases are TGTGCCAGCAGCCTAGGGGGCGGGAGGTTCTACGAGCAGTACTTC. Protein product: CASSLGGGRFYEQYF.